These 29 T cell receptor beta chains came from one sample sequenced in a study of cytomegalovirus exposure and HLA in healthy donors. The primer mix had 60 Vbeta and 13 Jbeta primers. Sequencing used immunoSEQ multiplex PCR; TCRdb keeps in-frame clones, though not all of them. The table shows about 180,000 clones, with 80% occurring only once. The sequenced sample consisted of PBMCs. All receptors derive from a girl aged 5-17 years in good health and CMV-seropositive.

J is TRBJ2-3 and V is TRBV6-1; D is undetermined. The V and J ends lost 0 bases and 4 bases respectively, with 5 bases between them. Germline CDR1 reads MNHNS; CDR2 reads SASEGT. The CDR3 contains 13 residues. The CDR3 loop is CASSEATADTQYF. DNA for the CDR3: TGTGCCAGCAGTGAAGCAACAGCAGATACGCAGTATTTT.

The chain carries TRBV7-2 and TRBJ2-1, with 10 bases matching TRBD1. Trimming removed 5 bases from V and 7 bases from J; junction bases left unmatched: 2. The germline gives CDR1 SGHTA, CDR2 FQGNSA. The CDR3 contains 13 residues. Here the CDR3 DNA reads TGTGCCAGCAGCACGGACAGGGGGAATGAGCAGTTCTTC. This sequence encodes CASSTDRGNEQFF. Combining the CDR3 with reference TRBV7-2 and TRBJ2-1 gives the whole variable domain GAGVSQSPSNKVTEKGKDVELRCDPISGHTALYWYRQSLGQGLEFLIYFQGNSAPDKSGLPSDRFSAERTGGSVSTLTIQRTQQEDSAVYLCASSTDRGNEQFFGPGTRLTVL.

J is TRBJ2-5 and V is TRBV4-1, with D tentatively TRBD2 (5 bases). The CDR3 is 14 residues long. With 2 bases removed from V and 5 bases from J, the gap between germline ends came to 12 bases. Per the germline V gene, CDR1 is MGHRA and CDR2 is YSYEKL. This chain's CDR3 is CASSQNEGWETQYF. DNA for the CDR3: TGCGCCAGCAGCCAAAACGAGGGATGGGAGACCCAGTACTTC.

The chain recombines TRBV4-3 with TRBJ2-2; tentative D call: TRBD1 (5 bases). The CDR3 runs 14 residues. The V end was cut by 3 bases, the J end by 6 bases, with 11 bases between. The V gene's germline CDR1 is LGHNA and CDR2 YSLEER. The CDR3 DNA follows: TGCGCCAGCAGCCAGGACAACGGAGCCGGGGAGCTGTTTTTT. The encoded protein is CASSQDNGAGELFF.

J is TRBJ2-5 and V is TRBV7-2; 9 nucleotides agree with TRBD1. The V segment lost 4 bases and the J segment 4 bases; nucleotides outside the gene matches: 13. Germline loops: CDR1 SGHTA, CDR2 FQGNSA. The CDR3 consists of 17 residues. CDR3 amino acids: CASSSYTPGTGRETQYF. The CDR3 DNA reads TGTGCCAGCAGCTCATACACTCCAGGGACAGGGAGAGAGACCCAGTACTTC. Full variable domain (rest looked up from reference TRBV7-2 and TRBJ2-5): GAGVSQSPSNKVTEKGKDVELRCDPISGHTALYWYRQSLGQGLEFLIYFQGNSAPDKSGLPSDRFSAERTGGSVSTLTIQRTQQEDSAVYLCASSSYTPGTGRETQYFGPGTRLLVL.

The chain couples TRBV19 to TRBJ1-1, with D unclear. Trimming took off 3 bases at V and 0 bases at J, with 5 bases between the two ends. The CDR3 is made up of 13 amino acids. Germline V gene lookup returns CDR1 LNHDA and CDR2 SQIVND (reference sequence). As DNA, the CDR3 is TGTGCCAGTAGTATGAGCATGAACACTGAAGCTTTCTTT. It codes for CASSMSMNTEAFF.

The V and J genes are TRBV27 and TRBJ2-3; 9 bases match TRBD2. The CDR3 is 15 residues long. V trimming: 3 bases; J trimming: 1 base; junction bases outside the gene matches: 2. CDR1 MNHEY and CDR2 SMNVEV come from the germline V gene (reference sequence). DNA for the CDR3: TGTGCCAGCAGTTTTATAGCGGGAGGCACAGATACGCAGTATTTT. Translating it yields CASSFIAGGTDTQYF.

For the CDR3, the DNA is TGTGCCAGCAGTTATTCTGGGACAGGGGATTCCTACGAGCAGTACTTC. This codes for CASSYSGTGDSYEQYF. This chain uses TRBV6-5 with TRBJ2-7, with 10 bases that match TRBD1. The length of the CDR3 is 16 residues. J was trimmed by 1 base and V by 3 bases; bases with no gene match: 6. From germline, CDR1 is MNHEY and CDR2 SVGAGI.

This clone was recorded a few times. V and J are TRBV30 and TRBJ1-1; 8 nucleotides match TRBD1. CDR3 size: 13 residues. The J segment lost 3 bases and the V segment lost 1 base, leaving 1 base of the junction unmatched. CDR1 is GTSNPN, CDR2 SVGIG, per germline (reference sequence). The CDR3 DNA reads as TGTGCCTGGAGTGCAGGGGGCTACACTGAAGCTTTCTTT. Its protein is CAWSAGGYTEAFF.

The J gene is TRBJ2-5, the V gene TRBV29-1; tentatively, D is TRBD2 (6 bases). This CDR3 is 13 amino acids long. Between the trimmed V and J ends, which lost 4 bases and 4 bases, there was a span of 13 bases. In germline, CDR1 is SQVTM, CDR2 ANQGSEA. CDR3 nucleotides: TGCAGCGTTGTGGGGGGAGTGGCAGAGACCCAGTACTTC. As protein: CSVVGGVAETQYF.

The chain couples TRBV7-9 to TRBJ1-1, with D possibly being TRBD1 (5 bases). The CDR3 length is 13 residues. In germline, CDR1 is SEHNR, CDR2 FQNEAQ (reference sequence). With 4 bases removed from V and 4 bases from J, the gap between germline ends came to 10 bases. CDR3 protein: CASSSQGSTEAFF. Here the CDR3 DNA reads TGTGCCAGCAGCTCCCAGGGTTCCACTGAAGCTTTCTTT.

The genes are TRBV9 and TRBJ1-1; D possibly corresponds to TRBD1 (5 bases). Germline V gene data show CDR1 as SGDLS and CDR2 as YYNGEE. V was cut by 7 bases and J by 4 bases, with 14 bases left in between. The CDR3 length is 13 residues. CDR3 nucleotide sequence: TGTGCCAGCGGGCAGGGTCCGAGCACTGAAGCTTTCTTT. It specifies CASGQGPSTEAFF.

This clone was counted a single time. The CDR3 bases are TGTGCCAGCTCACCATTCAGTATCGTGAACACTGAAGCTTTCTTT. It translates to CASSPFSIVNTEAFF. The rearrangement uses TRBV18 and TRBJ1-1; unclear D gene. This CDR3 is 15 amino acids long. The V gene's germline CDR1 is KGHSH and CDR2 LQKENI. V lost 2 bases to trimming and J lost 0 bases, with 10 bases between them.

The V and J genes are TRBV4-3 and TRBJ1-4; TRBD1 matches 8 bases. With V trimmed by 1 base and J by 11 bases, 6 bases remained unmatched. This CDR3 has 14 residues. Looked up from germline, CDR1 is LGHNA and CDR2 is YSLEER. This CDR3 is CASSQVQGARKLFF. CDR3 coding DNA: TGCGCCAGCAGCCAAGTGCAGGGGGCGCGGAAACTGTTTTTT.

On this clone: The sample carries other DNA sequences with the same CDR3. This chain uses TRBV6-5 with TRBJ2-5; D perhaps matches TRBD2 (5 bases). Germline V gene lookup returns CDR1 MNHEY and CDR2 SVGAGI. Deletions cut 5 bases from V and 4 bases from J, with 5 bases between. The CDR3 is 11 residues long. CDR3: CASSRGETQYF. The CDR3 DNA is TGTGCCAGCAGTCGGGGAGAGACCCAGTACTTC.

V usage is TRBV11-2 and J usage is TRBJ2-5, with TRBD1 matching over 7 bases. The J call could be wrong; TRBJ2-7 is a better fit for the DNA end. Germline V CDR1 and CDR2: SGHAT, FQNNGV. This CDR3 has 13 residues. The CDR3, as DNA: TGTGCCAGCAGGTTACAGGGGAGCTACGAGCAGTACTTC. This codes for CASRLQGSYEQYF.

The chain joins TRBV9 to TRBJ2-3; 12 positions match TRBD2. The V and J ends lost 4 bases and 2 bases, in that order; junction bases with no gene match: 23. CDR3 length: 22 amino acids. Germline-derived CDR1 and CDR2 are SGDLS and YYNGEE. DNA for the CDR3: TGTGCCAGCAGCACAACTAGCGGGAGGACCCATCACTCTCCCCTAAACACAGATACGCAGTATTTT. It codes for CASSTTSGRTHHSPLNTDTQYF. Full variable domain (rest looked up from reference TRBV9 and TRBJ2-3): DSGVTQTPKHLITATGQRVTLRCSPRSGDLSVYWYQQSLDQGLQFLIQYYNGEERAKGNILERFSAQQFPDLHSELNLSSLELGDSALYFCASSTTSGRTHHSPLNTDTQYFGPGTRLTVL.

The table lists this clone with a few counts. The V call is TRBV9, the J call TRBJ1-2; D is perhaps TRBD1 (5 bases). The ends were cut back, 2 bases at V and 6 bases at J, with 20 bases in the middle. CDR1 is SGDLS and CDR2 is YYNGEE in the germline V gene. The CDR3 has 16 amino acids. CDR3 nucleotide sequence: TGTGCCAGCAGCGTCGAACTGGGGGGACGGATAAATGGCTACACCTTC. Its translation is CASSVELGGRINGYTF.

The V call is TRBV4-2, the J call TRBJ2-7, with D maybe TRBD1 (5 bases). Germline-derived CDR1 and CDR2 are LGHNA and YNFKEQ. V was trimmed by 1 base and J by 1 base, leaving 20 bases between them. The CDR3 has 18 amino acids. In nucleotides, the CDR3 is TGTGCCAGCAGCCAAGTACCCATCTTACAGGCCAGATCCTACGAGCAGTACTTC. Translated, it gives CASSQVPILQARSYEQYF.

V and J are TRBV6-5 and TRBJ1-2; TRBD1 aligns across 8 bases. CDR3 length equals 13 residues. Germline CDR1 and CDR2: MNHEY and SVGAGI. The V segment lost 5 bases and the J segment 7 bases; nucleotides outside the gene matches: 6. In DNA form, the CDR3 reads TGTGCCAGCAGTAGTGACAGGGGTGGTGGCTACACCTTC. Translated, it gives CASSSDRGGGYTF.

The chain joins TRBV5-1 to TRBJ2-5; perhaps TRBD1 as D (5 bases). V gave up 3 bases and J gave up 5 bases, with 20 bases separating them. Germline CDR1 is SGHRS and CDR2 is YFSETQ. The CDR3 spans 16 residues. The CDR3 spells CASSSGSTAAGETQYF. CDR3 bases: TGCGCCAGCAGCTCAGGTTCTACAGCCGCAGGGGAGACCCAGTACTTC.

The gene calls are TRBV5-1 and TRBJ2-7; TRBD1 matches 9 bases. V lost 0 bases, J lost 9 bases, and 7 bases stayed unmatched. This CDR3 is 14 amino acids long. Germline-derived CDR1 and CDR2 are SGHRS and YFSETQ. CDR3 sequence reads: CASSLARDRGVQYF. The CDR3 bases are TGCGCCAGCAGCTTGGCCAGAGACAGGGGGGTGCAGTACTTC.

The genes are TRBV27 and TRBJ2-1; TRBD1 agrees at 8 bases. V lost 5 bases to trimming and J lost 15 bases; unmatched junction nucleotides: 9. Germline V gives CDR1 MNHEY, CDR2 SMNVEV (reference sequence). This CDR3 comprises 12 residues. The CDR3 spells CASSVLGQGAFF. CDR3 bases: TGTGCCAGCAGTGTCCTCGGGCAGGGGGCGTTCTTC.

This rearrangement joins TRBV4-2 to TRBJ2-1; 10 bases align to TRBD2. This CDR3 comprises 18 residues. Germline CDR1 reads LGHNA; CDR2 reads YNFKEQ. Trimming removed 1 base from V and 6 bases from J; junction bases left unmatched: 12. The CDR3 DNA sequence: TGTGCCAGCAGCCAAGTTGGGGGCAGGACTAGCGGATTCAATGAGCAGTTCTTC. Encoded protein: CASSQVGGRTSGFNEQFF.

V gene TRBV7-9 combines with J gene TRBJ1-1; D perhaps matches TRBD1 (5 bases). CDR1 and CDR2 (germline): SEHNR, FQNEAQ (reference sequence). This CDR3 region has 15 residues. Trimming cost V 4 bases and J 8 bases, with 20 bases left between them. The CDR3 DNA follows: TGTGCCAGCAGCTCGACAGTATGGGCACTACGAGAAGCTTTCTTT. Its translation: CASSSTVWALREAFF.

Turning to this clone: A junction end diverges from the germline sequence, so it may reflect a read error. The chain is built from TRBV27 and TRBJ1-5; 7 nucleotides match TRBD1. In germline, CDR1 is MNHEY, CDR2 SMNVEV (reference sequence). The CDR3 is 15 amino acids. The CDR3 DNA follows: TGTGCCAGCAGTTTAAACAGGGGTAGCAATCAGCCCCAGCATTTC. Amino acids: CASSLNRGSNQPQHF.

The chain is built from TRBV11-2 and TRBJ1-4; possible D gene TRBD1, 5 bases. The CDR3 is 15 amino acids. V lost 4 bases, J lost 9 bases, and 18 bases lay in between. The V gene's germline CDR1 is SGHAT and CDR2 FQNNGV. The CDR3, as DNA: TGTGCCAGCAGCTCTTCCGCGGGGCAAGCAAAAAAACTGTTTTTT. This sequence encodes CASSSSAGQAKKLFF. Full variable domain (rest looked up from reference TRBV11-2 and TRBJ1-4): EAGVAQSPRYKIIEKRQSVAFWCNPISGHATLYWYQQILGQGPKLLIQFQNNGVVDDSQLPKDRFSAERLKGVDSTLKIQPAKLEDSAVYLCASSSSAGQAKKLFFGSGTQLSVL.

The chain has TRBV4-3 and TRBJ2-3; 10 positions agree with TRBD2. V lost 0 bases and J lost 0; bases outside the gene matches: 6. The V gene's germline CDR1 is LGHNA and CDR2 YSLEER. CDR3 length: 18 residues. CDR3 nucleotide sequence: TGCGCCAGCAGCCAAGATCCAGCGGGGGGGTCTAGCACAGATACGCAGTATTTT. Its protein is CASSQDPAGGSSTDTQYF.

In nucleotides, the CDR3 is TGTGCCAGCAGTTCCCTCGGGACTAGCAATGAGCAGTTCTTC. Protein product: CASSSLGTSNEQFF. This rearrangement joins TRBV27 to TRBJ2-1; 8 nucleotides line up with TRBD2. J lost 6 bases, V lost 4 bases, and 5 bases had no gene match. CDR3 size: 14 residues. From germline, CDR1 is MNHEY and CDR2 SMNVEV (reference sequence).